These T cell receptor beta chains were read from a single sample in a study of blood T cell repertoires in COVID-19. The repertoire was sequenced with immunoSEQ multiplex PCR; TCRdb's copy has only in-frame clones and lacks some. Here the sample spans 110,000 to 150,000 clones, about nine tenths being singletons. The sample consisted of peripheral blood. Receptors originate from a man over 45 with active or convalescent COVID-19. Each CDR3 is given with its conserved first and last residue. Each record gives: D gene, V gene, clone size, J gene, CDR3 protein, CDR3 DNA. The D gene is left open where the match is weak. The size field is filled for only some rows; it gives once, few, many or a size class.

d_gene: -
v_gene: TRBV6-5
abundance: -
j_gene: TRBJ1-1
CDR3aa: CASSTPGTEAFF
CDR3nt: TGTGCCAGCAGTACCCCGGGCACTGAAGCTTTCTTT

d_gene: -
v_gene: TRBV10-3
abundance: once
j_gene: TRBJ2-3
CDR3aa: CALRESGAADTQYF
CDR3nt: TGTGCCCTAAGGGAGTCGGGAGCAGCAGATACGCAGTATTTT

d_gene: -
v_gene: TRBV10-3
abundance: -
j_gene: TRBJ2-3
CDR3aa: CATSIGGVSTDTQYF
CDR3nt: TGTGCCACCAGCATCGGGGGAGTAAGCACAGATACGCAGTATTTT

d_gene: -
v_gene: TRBV28
abundance: -
j_gene: TRBJ2-7
CDR3aa: CASRLGGASYEQYF
CDR3nt: TGTGCCAGCAGGCTAGGAGGGGCGAGCTACGAGCAGTACTTC

d_gene: -
v_gene: TRBV2
abundance: -
j_gene: TRBJ1-5
CDR3aa: CASSGTVNQPQHF
CDR3nt: TGTGCCAGCAGTGGGACAGTCAATCAGCCCCAGCATTTT

d_gene: TRBD1
v_gene: TRBV19
abundance: -
j_gene: TRBJ2-3
CDR3aa: CASSRDRGPRTDTQYF
CDR3nt: TGTGCCAGTAGTAGGGACAGGGGGCCGAGGACAGATACGCAGTATTTT

d_gene: TRBD2
v_gene: TRBV29-1
abundance: -
j_gene: TRBJ2-5
CDR3aa: CSVVHGRSETQYF
CDR3nt: TGCAGCGTTGTTCACGGGAGGTCAGAGACCCAGTACTTC

d_gene: TRBD1
v_gene: TRBV24-1
abundance: -
j_gene: TRBJ1-1
CDR3aa: CATSDLAPRTGLDTEAFF
CDR3nt: TGTGCCACCAGTGATTTGGCCCCCCGGACAGGTTTGGACACTGAAGCTTTCTTT

d_gene: -
v_gene: TRBV4-1
abundance: -
j_gene: TRBJ2-2
CDR3aa: CASSQDPGRNTGELFF
CDR3nt: TGCGCCAGCAGCCAAGATCCCGGGAGGAACACCGGGGAGCTGTTTTTT

d_gene: -
v_gene: TRBV4-2
abundance: -
j_gene: TRBJ1-6
CDR3aa: CASSQITLDSPLHF
CDR3nt: TGTGCCAGCAGCCAGATAACTCTCGATTCACCCCTCCACTTT

d_gene: -
v_gene: TRBV28
abundance: -
j_gene: TRBJ2-7
CDR3aa: CASKERGRNEQYF
CDR3nt: TGTGCCAGCAAGGAAAGGGGTCGAAACGAGCAGTACTTC

d_gene: -
v_gene: TRBV4-2
abundance: once
j_gene: TRBJ1-1
CDR3aa: CASSPGGMNTEAFF
CDR3nt: TGTGCCAGCAGCCCGGGGGGAATGAACACTGAAGCTTTCTTT

d_gene: -
v_gene: TRBV21-1
abundance: -
j_gene: TRBJ1-6
CDR3aa: CASSYRTGYRSPLHF
CDR3nt: TGTGCCAGCAGCTATAGGACAGGGTATCGTTCACCCCTCCACTTT

d_gene: -
v_gene: TRBV3-1/TRBV3-2
abundance: -
j_gene: TRBJ1-2
CDR3aa: CASSQDRGAYGYTF
CDR3nt: TGTGCCAGCAGCCAAGATAGGGGCGCGTATGGCTACACCTTC

d_gene: -
v_gene: TRBV28
abundance: -
j_gene: TRBJ1-4
CDR3aa: CASSLNREKLFF
CDR3nt: TGTGCCAGCAGTTTAAATCGTGAAAAACTGTTTTTT

d_gene: -
v_gene: TRBV9
abundance: -
j_gene: TRBJ1-1
CDR3aa: CASSLYPQGNTEAFF
CDR3nt: TGTGCCAGCAGCCTCTACCCACAGGGGAACACTGAAGCTTTCTTT

d_gene: -
v_gene: TRBV30
abundance: once
j_gene: TRBJ2-1
CDR3aa: CAWSVRLNEQFF
CDR3nt: TGTGCCTGGAGTGTACGACTCAATGAGCAGTTCTTC

d_gene: -
v_gene: TRBV10-3
abundance: -
j_gene: TRBJ2-6
CDR3aa: CAISDGGQSGANVLTF
CDR3nt: TGTGCCATCAGTGACGGGGGGCAATCTGGGGCCAACGTCCTGACTTTC

d_gene: -
v_gene: TRBV7-3
abundance: -
j_gene: TRBJ2-2
CDR3aa: CASSLTGSRGIDGELFF
CDR3nt: TGTGCCAGCAGCTTAACGGGATCAAGGGGGATAGACGGGGAGCTGTTTTTT

d_gene: -
v_gene: TRBV11-3
abundance: -
j_gene: TRBJ2-1
CDR3aa: CASTVLPKNEQFF
CDR3nt: TGTGCCAGCACGGTTCTCCCTAAGAATGAGCAGTTCTTC

d_gene: -
v_gene: TRBV6-5
abundance: -
j_gene: TRBJ1-3
CDR3aa: CASGTGGNTIYF
CDR3nt: TGTGCCAGCGGAACAGGGGGAAACACCATATATTTT

d_gene: TRBD1
v_gene: TRBV19
abundance: -
j_gene: TRBJ2-7
CDR3aa: CASTSGTGFSYEQYF
CDR3nt: TGTGCCAGTACCTCCGGGACAGGGTTTTCCTACGAGCAGTACTTC

d_gene: -
v_gene: TRBV9
abundance: -
j_gene: TRBJ2-3
CDR3aa: CASSVAGGFNTDTQYF
CDR3nt: TGTGCCAGCAGCGTAGCAGGCGGGTTCAACACAGATACGCAGTATTTT

d_gene: TRBD1
v_gene: TRBV28
abundance: -
j_gene: TRBJ1-2
CDR3aa: CASSLGTGDYTF
CDR3nt: TGTGCCAGCAGTCTGGGGACAGGGGACTACACCTTC

d_gene: -
v_gene: TRBV2
abundance: -
j_gene: TRBJ2-1
CDR3aa: CASRGWRDHEQFF
CDR3nt: TGTGCCAGCAGGGGGTGGCGGGACCATGAGCAGTTCTTC

d_gene: TRBD1
v_gene: TRBV24-1
abundance: -
j_gene: TRBJ1-5
CDR3aa: CATSDGRTGGSFNQPQHF
CDR3nt: TGTGCCACCAGTGATGGCCGGACAGGGGGCTCCTTCAATCAGCCCCAGCATTTT

d_gene: TRBD2
v_gene: TRBV18
abundance: -
j_gene: TRBJ2-1
CDR3aa: CASSLGLAGGFGNEQFF
CDR3nt: TGTGCCAGCTCATTGGGACTAGCGGGAGGTTTCGGAAATGAGCAGTTCTTC

d_gene: -
v_gene: TRBV21-1
abundance: -
j_gene: TRBJ1-5
CDR3aa: CASSGPGPGEGGNQPQHF
CDR3nt: TGTGCCAGCAGCGGACCCGGTCCCGGGGAAGGTGGCAATCAGCCCCAGCATTTT